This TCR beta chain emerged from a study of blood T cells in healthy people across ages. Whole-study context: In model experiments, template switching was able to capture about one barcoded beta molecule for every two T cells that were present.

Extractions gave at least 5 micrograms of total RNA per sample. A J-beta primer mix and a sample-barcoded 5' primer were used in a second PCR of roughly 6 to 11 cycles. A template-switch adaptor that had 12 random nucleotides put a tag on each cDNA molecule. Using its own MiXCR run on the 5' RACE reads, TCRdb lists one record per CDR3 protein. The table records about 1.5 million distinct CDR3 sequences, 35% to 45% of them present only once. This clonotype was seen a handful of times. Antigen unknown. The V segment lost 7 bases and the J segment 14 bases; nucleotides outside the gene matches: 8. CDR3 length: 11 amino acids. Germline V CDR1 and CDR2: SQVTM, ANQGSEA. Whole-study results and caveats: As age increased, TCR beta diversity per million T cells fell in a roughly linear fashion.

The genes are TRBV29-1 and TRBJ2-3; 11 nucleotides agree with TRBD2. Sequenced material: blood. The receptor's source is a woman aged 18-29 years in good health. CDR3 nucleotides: TGCAGCGGCGAACTAGCGGGAGTGCGGTATTTT. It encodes CSGELAGVRYF.